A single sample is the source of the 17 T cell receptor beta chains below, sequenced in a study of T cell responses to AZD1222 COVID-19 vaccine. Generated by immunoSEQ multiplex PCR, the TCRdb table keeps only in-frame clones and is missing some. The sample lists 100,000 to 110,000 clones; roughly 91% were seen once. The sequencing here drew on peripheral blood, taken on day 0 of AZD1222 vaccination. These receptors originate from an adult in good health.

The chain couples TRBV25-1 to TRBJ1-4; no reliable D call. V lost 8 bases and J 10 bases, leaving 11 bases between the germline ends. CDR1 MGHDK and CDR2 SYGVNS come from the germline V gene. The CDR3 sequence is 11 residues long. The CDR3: CASQTLGKLFF. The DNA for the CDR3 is TGTGCCAGCCAAACTTTAGGAAAACTGTTTTTT.

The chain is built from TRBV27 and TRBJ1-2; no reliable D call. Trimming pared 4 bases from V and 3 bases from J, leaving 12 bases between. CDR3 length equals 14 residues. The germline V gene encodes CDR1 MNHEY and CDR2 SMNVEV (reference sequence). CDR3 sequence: CASSSAPTYYGYTF. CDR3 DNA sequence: TGTGCCAGCAGTTCAGCGCCCACCTACTATGGCTACACCTTC.

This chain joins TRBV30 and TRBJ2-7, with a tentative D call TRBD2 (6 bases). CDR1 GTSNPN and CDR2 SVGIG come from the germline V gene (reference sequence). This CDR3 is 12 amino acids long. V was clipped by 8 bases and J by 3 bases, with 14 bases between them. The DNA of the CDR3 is TGTGCCGGTGCATCCGGGAGCTACGAGCAGTACTTC. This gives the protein CAGASGSYEQYF. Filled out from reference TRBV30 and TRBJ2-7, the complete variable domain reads SQTIHQWPATLVQPVGSPLSLECTVEGTSNPNLYWYRQAAGRGLQLLFYSVGIGQISSEVPQNLSASRPQDRQFILSSKKLLLSDSGFYLCAGASGSYEQYFGPGTRLTVT.

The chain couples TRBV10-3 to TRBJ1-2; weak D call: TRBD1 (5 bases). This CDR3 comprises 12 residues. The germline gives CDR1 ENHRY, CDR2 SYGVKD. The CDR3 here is CASRRGEDGYTF. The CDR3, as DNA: TGTGCGAGCAGGCGAGGGGAGGATGGCTACACCTTC.

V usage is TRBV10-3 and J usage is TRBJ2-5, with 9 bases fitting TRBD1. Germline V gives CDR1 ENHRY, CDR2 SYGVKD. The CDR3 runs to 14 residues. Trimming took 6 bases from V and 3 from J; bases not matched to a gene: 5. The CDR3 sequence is CAISAQGAEETQYF. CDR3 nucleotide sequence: TGTGCCATCAGCGCACAGGGGGCGGAAGAGACCCAGTACTTC.

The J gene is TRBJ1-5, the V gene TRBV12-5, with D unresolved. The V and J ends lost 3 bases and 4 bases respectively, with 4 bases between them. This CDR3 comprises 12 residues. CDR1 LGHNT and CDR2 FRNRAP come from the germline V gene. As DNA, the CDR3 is TGTGCTAGTGGTTTAAGTAATCAGCCCCAGCATTTT. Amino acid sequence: CASGLSNQPQHF.

CDR3 sequence (DNA): TGTGCCAGCAGTGGGCCTTTTCGACTAGCGGCTAGCACAGATACGCAGTATTTT. Encoded protein: CASSGPFRLAASTDTQYF. The V and J genes are TRBV6-1 and TRBJ2-3, with 9 bases that match TRBD2. The germline gives CDR1 MNHNS, CDR2 SASEGT. Germline trimming cut 4 bases from V and 0 bases from J; bases unmatched to any gene: 11. CDR3 size: 18 residues.

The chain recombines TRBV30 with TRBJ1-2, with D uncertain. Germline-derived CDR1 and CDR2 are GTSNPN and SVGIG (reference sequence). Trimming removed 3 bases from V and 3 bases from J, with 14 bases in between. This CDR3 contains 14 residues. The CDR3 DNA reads TGTGCCTGGAGCCTCGCCAGCCGATACTATGGCTACACCTTC. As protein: CAWSLASRYYGYTF.

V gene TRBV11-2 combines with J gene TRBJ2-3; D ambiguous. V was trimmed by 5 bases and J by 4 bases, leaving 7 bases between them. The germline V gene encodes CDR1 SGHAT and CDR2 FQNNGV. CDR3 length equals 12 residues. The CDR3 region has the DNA TGTGCCAGCAGCGCCGTGGCAGATACGCAGTATTTT. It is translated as CASSAVADTQYF.

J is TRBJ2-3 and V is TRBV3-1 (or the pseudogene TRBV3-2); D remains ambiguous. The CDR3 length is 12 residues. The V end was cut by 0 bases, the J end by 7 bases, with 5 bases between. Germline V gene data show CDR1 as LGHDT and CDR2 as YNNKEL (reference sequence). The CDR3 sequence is CASSQDAYTQYF. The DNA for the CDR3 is TGTGCCAGCAGCCAAGACGCTTATACGCAGTATTTT.

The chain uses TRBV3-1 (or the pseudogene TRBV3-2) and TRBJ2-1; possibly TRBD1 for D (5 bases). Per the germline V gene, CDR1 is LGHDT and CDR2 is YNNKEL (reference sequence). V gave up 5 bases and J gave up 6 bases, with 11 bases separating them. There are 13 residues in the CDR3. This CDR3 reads CASSSSGPNEQFF. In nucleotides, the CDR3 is TGTGCCAGCAGCTCCTCAGGGCCCAATGAGCAGTTCTTC.

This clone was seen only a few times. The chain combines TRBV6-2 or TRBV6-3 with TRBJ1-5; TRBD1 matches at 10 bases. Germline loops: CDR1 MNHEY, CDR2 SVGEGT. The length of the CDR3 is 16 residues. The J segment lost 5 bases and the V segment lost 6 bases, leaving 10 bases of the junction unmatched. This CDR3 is CASSSLGTGVHQPQHF. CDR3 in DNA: TGTGCCAGCAGCTCTCTAGGGACAGGGGTGCATCAGCCCCAGCATTTT.

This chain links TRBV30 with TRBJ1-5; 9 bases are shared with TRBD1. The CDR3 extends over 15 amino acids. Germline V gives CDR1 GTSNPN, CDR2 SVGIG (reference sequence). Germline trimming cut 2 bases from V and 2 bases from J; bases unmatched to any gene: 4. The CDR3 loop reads CAWSTGGAGNQPQHF. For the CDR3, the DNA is TGTGCCTGGAGTACAGGGGGCGCAGGCAATCAGCCCCAGCATTTT.

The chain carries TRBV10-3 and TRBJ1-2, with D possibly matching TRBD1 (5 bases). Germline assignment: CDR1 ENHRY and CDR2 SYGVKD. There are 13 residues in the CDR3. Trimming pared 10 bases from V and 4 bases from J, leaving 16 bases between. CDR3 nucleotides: TGTGCCAGCAGATCCACAGGTGGCTATGGCTACACCTTC. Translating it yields CASRSTGGYGYTF.

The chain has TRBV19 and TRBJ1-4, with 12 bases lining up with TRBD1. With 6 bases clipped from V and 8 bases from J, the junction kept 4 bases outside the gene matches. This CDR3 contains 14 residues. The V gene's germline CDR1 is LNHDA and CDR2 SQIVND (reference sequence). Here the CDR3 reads CASRQGQGAEKLFF. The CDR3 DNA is TGTGCCAGTAGGCAGGGACAGGGGGCAGAAAAACTGTTTTTT.

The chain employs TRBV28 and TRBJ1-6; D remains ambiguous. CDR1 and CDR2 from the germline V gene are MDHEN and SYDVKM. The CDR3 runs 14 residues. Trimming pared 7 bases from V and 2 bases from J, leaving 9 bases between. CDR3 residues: CASTEVPYNSPLHF. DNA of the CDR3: TGTGCCAGCACAGAGGTACCCTATAATTCACCCCTCCACTTT.

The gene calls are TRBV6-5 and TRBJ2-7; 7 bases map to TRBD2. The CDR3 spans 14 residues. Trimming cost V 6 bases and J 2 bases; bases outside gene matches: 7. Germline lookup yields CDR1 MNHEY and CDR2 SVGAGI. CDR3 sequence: CASRPLADTYEQYF. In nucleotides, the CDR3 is TGTGCCAGCAGGCCGCTAGCGGACACCTACGAGCAGTACTTC.